Listed here are 21 T cell receptor beta chains from one sample, sequenced in a study of molecular identifiers for immune sequencing clone quantification. Each CDR3 protein is one row after TCRdb ran MiXCR on the PCR reads. The sample shows 460,000 or so distinct CDR3 sequences, under 30% of them seen only once. Sequencing used naive CD8+ T cells from blood, with Jurkat cell RNA spiked in. The subset is: FACS-sorted CD8+CD4-CCR7+CD45RA+ naive T cells. These receptors came from a human donor in good health. Some libraries in this study had Jurkat cell RNA spiked in.

Concerning this clonotype itself: The conserved phenylalanine or tryptophan normally closing the CDR3 is absent here, so this likely arose from a read error. This sequence joins TRBV30 and TRBJ1-5; 7 positions match TRBD1. Trimming took 0 bases from V and 0 from J; bases not matched to a gene: 17. This CDR3 spans 20 amino acids. Germline V gene lookup returns CDR1 GTSNPN and CDR2 SVGIG (reference sequence). The CDR3 DNA reads TGTGCCTGGAGTGTAAGAAACGGTGGGAAGGGGGCGATTAGCAATCAGCCCCAGCATGTT. This encodes CAWSVRNGGKGAISNQPQHV.

The table lists this clonotype with a few counts. The chain couples TRBV19 to TRBJ1-1, with a weak D call TRBD1 (5 bases). This CDR3 has 11 residues. From germline, CDR1 is LNHDA and CDR2 SQIVND (reference sequence). V was shortened by 3 bases and J by 7 bases, with 6 bases between the two germline ends. Here the CDR3 reads CASSMTVEAFF. The CDR3 coding sequence is TGTGCCAGTAGTATGACAGTTGAAGCTTTCTTT.

The chain couples TRBV12-3 or TRBV12-4 to TRBJ2-3; D call uncertain. The V end lost 5 bases, the J end lost 3 bases, and 9 bases lay between the germline ends. CDR3 size: 13 residues. The CDR3 is CASSALSTDTQYF. The CDR3 region has the DNA TGTGCCAGCAGTGCACTTAGTACAGATACGCAGTATTTT.

This chain uses TRBV12-3 or TRBV12-4 with TRBJ1-1; tentatively, D is TRBD1 (5 bases). CDR3 size: 14 residues. V was clipped by 6 bases and J by 2 bases, with 13 bases between them. Here the CDR3 reads CASSETGTNTEAFF. The CDR3 DNA reads TGTGCCAGCAGCGAAACAGGTACTAACACTGAAGCTTTCTTT.

A note on this clonotype: This could be a read error, since a much larger clone is one nucleotide away. This chain joins TRBV6-5 and TRBJ2-1, with 8 bases identical to TRBD1. Germline CDR1 reads MNHEY; CDR2 reads SVGAGI. The CDR3 totals 15 residues. After removal of 2 bases from V and 10 bases from J, the junction contained 10 bases not matched to a gene. The chain's CDR3 is CASSYPTDRGYEQFF. CDR3 coding DNA: TGTGCCAGCAGTTACCCAACAGACAGGGGCTACGAGCAGTTCTTC.

The chain carries TRBV9 and TRBJ1-3, with D perhaps matching TRBD1 (5 bases). The V end was cut by 0 bases, the J end by 6 bases, with 13 bases between. The CDR3 contains 15 residues. From germline, CDR1 is SGDLS and CDR2 YYNGEE. The CDR3 coding sequence is TGTGCCAGCAGCGTAGATACGGGGACTGAAAACACCATATATTTT. Encoded protein: CASSVDTGTENTIYF.

In its sample, this clonotype was seen many times. The chain uses TRBV12-3 or TRBV12-4 and TRBJ2-3; 8 nucleotides agree with TRBD2. The CDR3 totals 16 residues. Losses at the gene ends were 3 bases for V and 1 base for J; bases not matched to a gene: 6. The CDR3 nucleotides read TGTGCCAGCAGTTTCGGGGGGGGGCCTGGCACAGATACGCAGTATTTT. It is translated as CASSFGGGPGTDTQYF.

This clonotype was counted a few times. The chain joins TRBV18 to TRBJ2-2; 9 nucleotides agree with TRBD1. V was clipped by 2 bases and J by 0 bases; unmatched bases: 4. Germline V gene lookup returns CDR1 KGHSH and CDR2 LQKENI. CDR3 size: 17 residues. The CDR3 is CASSPLQGAPNTGELFF. CDR3 DNA: TGTGCCAGCTCACCATTACAGGGGGCGCCGAACACCGGGGAGCTGTTTTTT. Full variable domain (remainder filled in from reference TRBV18 and TRBJ2-2): NAGVMQNPRHLVRRRGQEARLRCSPMKGHSHVYWYRQLPEEGLKFMVYLQKENIIDESGMPKERFSAEFPKEGPSILRIQQVVRGDSAAYFCASSPLQGAPNTGELFFGEGSRLTVL.

The chain carries TRBV7-9 and TRBJ2-7, with 9 positions matching TRBD2. The CDR3 loop spans 14 amino acids. V trimming: 3 bases; J trimming: 4 bases; junction bases outside the gene matches: 4. In germline, CDR1 is SEHNR, CDR2 FQNEAQ (reference sequence). CDR3 nucleotide sequence: TGTGCCAGCAGCTTTAGCGGGAGTAGGTACGAGCAGTACTTC. It codes for CASSFSGSRYEQYF.

This clonotype appeared a single time. A read error may account for a junction end that differs from germline. The chain links TRBV9 to TRBJ2-5; no clear D. The germline gives CDR1 SGDLS, CDR2 YYNGEE. This CDR3 comprises 13 residues. CDR3 amino acids: CACSVDSVKTQYF. The CDR3 nucleotides are TGTGCCTGCAGCGTAGACTCCGTGAAGACCCAGTACTTC.

This clonotype was observed at least ten times. This chain uses TRBV4-1 with TRBJ2-3; D possibly corresponds to TRBD1 (5 bases). The germline gives CDR1 MGHRA, CDR2 YSYEKL. Trimming shortened V by 0 bases and J by 4 bases, and 17 bases separated the two germline ends. This CDR3 spans 17 amino acids. Written as DNA, the CDR3 is TGCGCCAGCAGCCAAGATAGAACAGGCCCCTGGTCAGATACGCAGTATTTT. The encoded protein is CASSQDRTGPWSDTQYF.

As regards this clonotype: The junction departs from germline at one end; a sequencing error may be responsible. This chain connects TRBV19 to TRBJ2-4; no definite D call. The CDR3 runs 14 residues. Germline loops: CDR1 LNHDA, CDR2 SQIVND (reference sequence). The CDR3 sequence: CASSIASAKNNQYF. The CDR3 nucleotides are TGTGCCAGTAGTATAGCCTCAGCCAAAAACAATCAGTACTTC. Combining the CDR3 with reference TRBV19 and TRBJ2-4 gives the whole variable domain DGGITQSPKYLFRKEGQNVTLSCEQNLNHDAMYWYRQDPGQGLRLIYYSQIVNDFQKGDIAEGYSVSREKKESFPLTVTSAQKNPTAFYLCASSIASAKNNQYFGAGTRLSVL.

This clonotype was detected only a few times. The V gene is TRBV7-6, the J gene TRBJ2-7, with D hard to call. There are 15 residues in the CDR3. V dropped 5 bases and J dropped 2 bases, with 16 bases sitting between them. Germline assignment: CDR1 SGHVS and CDR2 FNYEAQ. This CDR3 reads CASSPMGSWTYEQYF. The CDR3 DNA is TGTGCCAGCAGCCCGATGGGGTCGTGGACCTACGAGCAGTACTTC.

The chain couples TRBV10-3 to TRBJ2-7, with TRBD2 as a possible D gene (7 bases). Between the trimmed V and J ends, which lost 3 bases and 0 bases, there was a span of 15 bases. The CDR3 has 16 amino acids. In germline, CDR1 is ENHRY, CDR2 SYGVKD. CDR3 DNA: TGTGCCATCAGTGAACTGGGCGGGGGCCACTCCTACGAGCAGTACTTC. Its protein is CAISELGGGHSYEQYF.

The chain recombines TRBV10-2 with TRBJ2-5; D not resolved. Germline-derived CDR1 and CDR2 are WSHSY and SAAADI. This CDR3 is 14 amino acids long. V lost 2 bases and J 0 bases, leaving 7 bases between the germline ends. The CDR3 sequence: CASSERRDQETQYF. CDR3 nucleotides: TGCGCCAGCAGTGAGAGGAGAGACCAAGAGACCCAGTACTTC.

This clonotype appeared a few times. The chain employs TRBV19 and TRBJ2-7; no firm D call. This CDR3 region has 14 residues. Germline V lookup: CDR1 LNHDA, CDR2 SQIVND (reference sequence). Trimming shortened V by 1 base and J by 2 bases, and 9 bases separated the two germline ends. CDR3 protein: CASSIAQHAYEQYF. CDR3 in DNA: TGTGCCAGTAGTATAGCCCAGCACGCCTACGAGCAGTACTTC. Drawing the rest from reference TRBV19 and TRBJ2-7, the complete variable domain is DGGITQSPKYLFRKEGQNVTLSCEQNLNHDAMYWYRQDPGQGLRLIYYSQIVNDFQKGDIAEGYSVSREKKESFPLTVTSAQKNPTAFYLCASSIAQHAYEQYFGPGTRLTVT.

The chain recombines TRBV6-2 or TRBV6-3 with TRBJ1-1; D may be TRBD1 (6 bases). Germline CDR1 reads MNHEY; CDR2 reads SVGEGT. V dropped 7 bases and J dropped 5 bases, with 17 bases sitting between them. CDR3 length: 14 residues. The CDR3 nucleotides read TGTGCCAGCAACACACAGGGTTATGGGACTGAAGCTTTCTTT. It is translated as CASNTQGYGTEAFF.

This clonotype showed up just a few times. This chain links TRBV19 with TRBJ1-2; no clear D. Germline values: CDR1 LNHDA, CDR2 SQIVND (reference sequence). Trimming took off 3 bases at V and 9 bases at J, with 8 bases between the two ends. The CDR3 contains 11 residues. The CDR3: CASSIYYRYTF. The CDR3, as DNA: TGTGCCAGTAGTATTTACTACCGCTACACCTTC.

This clonotype was seen only a few times. The V gene is TRBV27, the J gene TRBJ1-6, with 11 bases lining up with TRBD1. Germline assignment: CDR1 MNHEY and CDR2 SMNVEV (reference sequence). The CDR3 has 16 amino acids. J was trimmed by 1 base and V by 6 bases; bases with no gene match: 2. CDR3 protein: CASRGQGASYNSPLHF. The DNA of the CDR3 is TGTGCCAGCAGAGGACAGGGGGCTTCCTATAATTCACCCCTCCACTTT.

This clonotype was detected only a few times. This chain links TRBV27 with TRBJ1-5; the D is unclear. V was shortened by 1 base and J by 5 bases, with 9 bases between the two germline ends. CDR1 MNHEY and CDR2 SMNVEV come from the germline V gene (reference sequence). This CDR3 is 14 amino acids long. CDR3 region: CASSLYAGHQPQHF. CDR3 nucleotide sequence: TGTGCCAGCAGTTTATATGCGGGTCATCAGCCCCAGCATTTT.

This clonotype showed up just a few times. The chain combines TRBV7-8 with TRBJ1-1; no firm D call. V shed 1 base and J shed 1 base, with 16 bases lying between them. The CDR3 consists of 17 residues. In germline, CDR1 is SGHVS, CDR2 FQNEAQ. Here the CDR3 DNA reads TGTGCCAGCAGCTTAGTCCATTCGGCGGCGGGGAACACTGAAGCTTTCTTT. This sequence encodes CASSLVHSAAGNTEAFF.